The rows below give T cell receptor beta chains drawn from one sample of a study of cytomegalovirus exposure and HLA in healthy donors. Assay: immunoSEQ multiplex PCR; the TCRdb copy retains only in-frame clones and omits some. Of 80,000 to 95,000 clones listed, over 65% were seen once; the top ten hold around 16%. Sequencing input: PBMCs. The receptors were gathered from a woman in her late teens or twenties in good health and CMV-seropositive. The CDR3 runs from the conserved cysteine through the conserved F or W. The D gene is left open where the match is weak. Where a row states a size, it is once, few, many or the class of an expanded clone; other rows omit it.

j_call clone_size d_call v_call cdr3_length cdr3_nt cdr3_aa
TRBJ1-6 NA NA TRBV9 16 TGTGCCAGCAGCGTAGGCTTCGGCTCCTATAATTCACCCCTCCACTTT CASSVGFGSYNSPLHF
TRBJ2-5 few TRBD2 TRBV6-1 14 TGTGCCAGCAGTCCAGGGACTAGCGGAGAGACCCAGTACTTC CASSPGTSGETQYF
TRBJ2-1 once TRBD2 TRBV6-4 13 TGTGCCAGCAGTGAACGGGAGGAAGGTGAGCAGTTCTTC CASSEREEGEQFF
TRBJ2-3 NA NA TRBV5-8 15 TGTGCCAGCAGCCTCGGGGATCCCCTCACAGATACGCAGTATTTT CASSLGDPLTDTQYF
TRBJ2-5 NA TRBD2 TRBV9 16 TGTGCCAGCAGCGTAGATAGCGGGAGTAATCAAGAGACCCAGTACTTC CASSVDSGSNQETQYF
TRBJ1-2 NA TRBD1 TRBV7-2 15 TGTGCCAGCAGCTTATCAGGGGGCCCGAATTATGGCTACACCTTC CASSLSGGPNYGYTF
TRBJ2-7 NA NA TRBV2 14 TGTGCCAGCAGTGATGGGGGGGCTGGTTACGAGCAGTACTTC CASSDGGAGYEQYF
TRBJ2-7 few NA TRBV6-4 15 TGTGCCAGCAGTTACTTTCCAGGAGCGGTTTACGAGCAGTACTTC CASSYFPGAVYEQYF
TRBJ1-2 NA NA TRBV2 13 TGTGCCAGCAGTCGCCGACAGAACTATGGCTACACCTTC CASSRRQNYGYTF
TRBJ1-1 few NA TRBV6-1 13 TGTGCCAGCAGACCGAGAATGAACACTGAAGCTTTCTTT CASRPRMNTEAFF
TRBJ1-2 few TRBD1 TRBV2 15 TGTGCCAGCAGTGGCACATGGGACACAGGGGAAGGCTACACCTTC CASSGTWDTGEGYTF
TRBJ1-1 NA NA TRBV4-3 13 TGCGCCAGCAGCCAAGTCGGACAGCCTGAAGCTTTCTTT CASSQVGQPEAFF
TRBJ1-3 once NA TRBV28 14 TGTGCCAGCAGACCTGGGGGAGGAAGAAACACCATATATTTT CASRPGGGRNTIYF
TRBJ2-7 NA TRBD1 TRBV4-1 16 TGCGCCAGCAGCCAATCTAACCGGGACAGGGACCACGAGCAGTACTTC CASSQSNRDRDHEQYF
TRBJ1-1 NA NA TRBV2 15 TGTGCCAGCCGTCTGCGTGCAGGGTTTGAGCTGGGAGCTTTCTTT CASRLRAGFELGAFF
TRBJ1-2 few NA TRBV21-1 23 TGTGCCAGCAGCAAAGCGCTAAGGGGCGAGGTCAAGGGGTACCCCCCGCGGGGTTATGGCTACACCTTC CASSKALRGEVKGYPPRGYGYTF
TRBJ1-1 NA NA TRBV7-9 14 TGTGCCAGCACCCCGTGGGGCAGGAACACTGAAGCTTTCTTT CASTPWGRNTEAFF
TRBJ1-2 NA NA TRBV5-1 13 TGCGCCAGCAGCCCCGGACATCAGGGAGGCTACACCTTC CASSPGHQGGYTF
TRBJ1-4 once NA TRBV7-8 14 TGTGCCAGCAACAGCGGGGTCTTAAAAGAAAAACTGTTTTTT CASNSGVLKEKLFF
TRBJ2-7 NA TRBD2 TRBV27 16 TGTGCCAGCAGTTTACTGGTTAGCGGGAGACCGGGGGAGCAGTACTTC CASSLLVSGRPGEQYF
TRBJ2-7 NA NA TRBV28 11 TGTGCCAGCCGGGAGATTTTTGAGCAGTACTTC CASREIFEQYF
TRBJ2-2 NA NA TRBV5-6 14 TGTGCCAGCAGCGAACTGGTCCTGGCCGGGGAGCTGTTTTTT CASSELVLAGELFF
TRBJ1-5 NA NA TRBV5-1 16 TGCGCCAGCAGAAAAGTACAGGTACATAGCAATCAGCCCCAGCATTTT CASRKVQVHSNQPQHF
TRBJ2-7 few TRBD1 TRBV28 14 TGTGCCAGCAGTCTCGGACAGGGGAACTACGAGCAGTACTTC CASSLGQGNYEQYF
TRBJ1-6 NA TRBD1 TRBV18 18 TGTGCCAGCTCACCCTTGGACAGGGCTAGCTCCTATAATTCACCCCTCCACTTT CASSPLDRASSYNSPLHF
TRBJ1-2 NA NA TRBV7-2 14 TGTGCCAGCAGCCCCCTATCATTTAACTATGGCTACACCTTC CASSPLSFNYGYTF
TRBJ1-1 few NA TRBV27 14 TGTGCCAGCAGTTTATGGGGGCTAAGCACTGAAGCTTTCTTT CASSLWGLSTEAFF
TRBJ2-7 NA TRBD1 TRBV5-1 14 TGCGCCAGCAGCCCTGACGGGACAGTCTACGAGCAGTACTTC CASSPDGTVYEQYF
TRBJ1-5 once TRBD1 TRBV30 15 TGTGCCTGGAGTGTTAGGACAGGTTCTTTTAAGCCCCAGCATTTT CAWSVRTGSFKPQHF
TRBJ2-7 medium-sized TRBD1 TRBV10-2 14 TGCGCCAGCAGCGACAGGGACAGCTCCTACGAGCAGTACTTC CASSDRDSSYEQYF
TRBJ2-5 NA TRBD1 TRBV7-6 15 TGTGCCAGCAGCCCCGGGACAGGGCATAGGGAGACCCAGTACTTC CASSPGTGHRETQYF
TRBJ2-2 NA TRBD2 TRBV4-2 17 TGTGCCAGCAGCCAAGTGGAACTAGCGGAAAACACCGGGGAGCTGTTTTTT CASSQVELAENTGELFF
TRBJ1-2 NA NA TRBV19 14 TGTGCCAGTAGTATCCGGGGTTGGAACTCTGGCTACACCTTC CASSIRGWNSGYTF
TRBJ2-1 NA NA TRBV9 13 TGTGCCAGCAGCGTAGGACAGGTCAATGAGCAGTTCTTC CASSVGQVNEQFF
TRBJ2-2 NA TRBD2 TRBV27 17 TGTGCCAGCAGTTTATCACAGACTAGCGGGGTTTTGCGGGAGCTGTTTTTT CASSLSQTSGVLRELFF
TRBJ2-7 once TRBD1 TRBV7-7 16 TGTGCTAGCAGCAGCGAAACGACAGGGGGCCCCTACGAGCAGTACTTC CASSSETTGGPYEQYF
TRBJ1-4 once NA TRBV9 13 TGTGCCAGCAGCGCCGAACAAGATGAAAAACTGTTTTTT CASSAEQDEKLFF
TRBJ2-1 NA TRBD2 TRBV5-1 14 TGCGCCAGCACTTACCTAGCGGGGGCCGATGAGCAGTTCTTC CASTYLAGADEQFF
TRBJ1-1 NA NA TRBV5-4 17 TGTGCCAGCAAATCCGACAGCAAAAGTCCCATGAACACTGAAGCTTTCTTT CASKSDSKSPMNTEAFF
TRBJ2-6 NA NA TRBV9 17 TGTGCCAGCAGCGCAGGACAGGGTTCCGCGGGGGCCAACGTTCTGACTTTC CASSAGQGSAGANVLTF
TRBJ1-4 NA NA TRBV7-8 18 TGTGCCAGCAGCCTATCCCGGGTTCTTAACCGCCTTGGGGAAAAACTGTTTTTT CASSLSRVLNRLGEKLFF
TRBJ1-1 few TRBD1 TRBV9 15 TGTGCCAGCAGCGCTCGGACAGGGGTGAACACTGAAGCTTTCTTT CASSARTGVNTEAFF
TRBJ2-7 NA NA TRBV5-1 13 TGCGCCAGCAGCTTTGGGCAGACCTACGAGCAGTACTTC CASSFGQTYEQYF
TRBJ2-3 NA TRBD2 TRBV5-1 16 TGCGCCAGCAGCTCTGGACTAGCGGGGGCCACAGATACGCAGTATTTT CASSSGLAGATDTQYF
TRBJ1-3 NA NA TRBV27 14 TGTGCCAGCAGTTCGACAGTGCCTGGAAACACCATATATTTT CASSSTVPGNTIYF
TRBJ2-1 NA TRBD2 TRBV19 15 TGTGCCAGTAGTACAGCGGGAGACCCCTACAATGAGCAGTTCTTC CASSTAGDPYNEQFF
TRBJ1-1 NA NA TRBV5-1 14 TGCGCCAGCAGCTTGAGACCGGGGAACACTGAAGCTTTCTTT CASSLRPGNTEAFF
TRBJ2-1 once TRBD2 TRBV9 14 TGTGCCAGCAGCGTACTAGCGGGCTACAATGAGCAGTTCTTC CASSVLAGYNEQFF
TRBJ1-2 NA TRBD1 TRBV5-1 15 TGCGCCAGCAGCCCAAACAGGGGCGCCGTCTATGGCTACACCTTC CASSPNRGAVYGYTF
TRBJ2-3 few NA TRBV9 12 TGTGCCAGCAGCGTAGGGAGTGATACGCAGTATTTT CASSVGSDTQYF
TRBJ2-2 NA TRBD1 TRBV6-6 15 TGTGCCAGCAGTTACGACAGGGGCTTACCCGGGGAGCTGTTTTTT CASSYDRGLPGELFF
TRBJ2-3 NA NA TRBV2 14 TGTGCCGGCAAGGACTGGGAGTACACAGATACGCAGTATTTT CAGKDWEYTDTQYF
TRBJ1-1 once NA TRBV12-5 13 TGTGCTAGTGGTTCGGGGGGCCGGACTGAAGCTTTCTTT CASGSGGRTEAFF
TRBJ2-6 NA TRBD2 TRBV5-1 17 TGCGCCAGCAGCTCGGGGGGTCTCTCCTCTGGGGCCAACGTCCTGACTTTC CASSSGGLSSGANVLTF
TRBJ2-7 NA NA TRBV27 15 TGTGCCAGCAAGGGCCTCCGGGACACCCCCTACGAGCAGTACTTC CASKGLRDTPYEQYF